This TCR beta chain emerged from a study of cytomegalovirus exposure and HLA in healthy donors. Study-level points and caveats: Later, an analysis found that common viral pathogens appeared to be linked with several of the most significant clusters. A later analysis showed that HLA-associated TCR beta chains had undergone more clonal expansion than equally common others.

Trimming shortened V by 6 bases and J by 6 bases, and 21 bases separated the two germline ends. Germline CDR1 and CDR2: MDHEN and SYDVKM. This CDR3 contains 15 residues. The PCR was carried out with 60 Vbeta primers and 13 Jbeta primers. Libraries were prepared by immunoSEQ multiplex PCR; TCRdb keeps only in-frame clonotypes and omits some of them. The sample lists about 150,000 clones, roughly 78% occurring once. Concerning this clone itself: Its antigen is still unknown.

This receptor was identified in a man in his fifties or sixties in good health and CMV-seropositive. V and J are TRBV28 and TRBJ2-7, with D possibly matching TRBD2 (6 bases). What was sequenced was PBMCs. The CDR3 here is CASRGIETSRGEQYF. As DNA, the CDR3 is TGTGCCAGCAGGGGAATTGAGACTAGTAGGGGCGAGCAGTACTTC.